These 8 T cell receptor beta chains were sequenced from one sample in a study of CD8 T cells in ankylosing spondylitis. Study-wide results and caveats: Blood from ankylosing spondylitis patients appeared to carry a characteristic roughly eight-variant TCR beta motif.

TCRdb reprocessed the 5' RACE reads via MiXCR and lists one record per CDR3 protein. This sample yields some 450,000 distinct CDR3 sequences, of which roughly 17% are seen a single time; over 1% belongs to the top ten. Which antigens these TCRs recognize remains unknown. The specimen was blood, either unsorted or a sorted T cell fraction (not recorded which). The receptor set was obtained from a male donor with ankylosing spondylitis.

This clonotype was recorded at least ten times. J is TRBJ1-4 and V is TRBV5-1; possible D gene TRBD1, 5 bases. The germline CDR1 and CDR2 sequences are SGHRS and YFSETQ. CDR3 size: 18 residues. Trimming pared 2 bases from V and 5 bases from J, leaving 22 bases between. CDR3 coding DNA: TGCGCCAGCAGCTTAGAATTCGTACCGACAGCTCCGAATGAAAAACTGTTTTTT. Amino acid sequence: CASSLEFVPTAPNEKLFF. Complete variable domain (other parts from reference TRBV5-1 and TRBJ1-4): KAGVTQTPRYLIKTRGQQVTLSCSPISGHRSVSWYQQTPGQGLQFLFEYFSETQRNKGNFPGRFSGRQFSNSRSEMNVSTLELGDSALYLCASSLEFVPTAPNEKLFFGSGTQLSVL.

In its sample, this clonotype was seen a few times. CDR3 in amino acids: CASGRDRSLDTQYF. The CDR3, as DNA: TGTGCCAGCGGTCGGGACAGAAGCTTGGATACGCAGTATTTT. V usage is TRBV11-2 and J usage is TRBJ2-3; 7 nucleotides agree with TRBD1. The J segment lost 6 bases and the V segment lost 8 bases, leaving 11 bases of the junction unmatched. The V gene's germline CDR1 is SGHAT and CDR2 FQNNGV. CDR3 length: 14 amino acids.

On this clonotype: One junction end disagrees with the germline gene, perhaps due to a read error. This chain uses TRBV7-2 with TRBJ1-6; D gene unclear. The CDR3 has 15 residues. The germline gives CDR1 SGHTA, CDR2 FQGNSA. The CDR3 sequence: CASREIFSSNSPLHF. The DNA for the CDR3 is TGTGCCAGCAGGGAGATATTCTCCTCTAATTCACCCCTCCACTTT.

This clonotype was observed a handful of times. The genes are TRBV20-1 and TRBJ1-5, with 10 nucleotides matching TRBD1. CDR1 and CDR2 from the germline V gene are DFQATT and SNEGSKA (reference sequence). V was clipped by 4 bases and J by 6 bases; unmatched bases: 6. CDR3 length: 14 amino acids. The CDR3 DNA sequence: TGCAGTGCTAAGGCGACAGGGGGCCTTCAGCCCCAGCATTTT. Amino acids: CSAKATGGLQPQHF.

The V call is TRBV9, the J call TRBJ2-7; 10 nucleotides line up with TRBD2. The CDR3 covers 16 residues. Germline V CDR1 and CDR2: SGDLS, YYNGEE. V was clipped by 4 bases and J by 0 bases; unmatched bases: 7. The CDR3 protein is CASSPGLARSSYEQYF. The CDR3 nucleotides read TGTGCCAGCAGCCCGGGACTAGCGAGGAGCTCCTACGAGCAGTACTTC.

V is TRBV24-1 and J is TRBJ2-1, with 10 bases that match TRBD2. The CDR3 extends over 16 amino acids. J was trimmed by 6 bases and V by 2 bases; bases with no gene match: 6. CDR1 is KGHDR, CDR2 SFDVKD, per germline. Here the CDR3 reads CATSDSGSGGSNEQFF. The CDR3 DNA sequence: TGTGCCACCAGTGATTCTGGTAGCGGGGGGTCCAATGAGCAGTTCTTC.

In its sample, this clonotype was seen a few times. The rearrangement joins TRBV5-1 to TRBJ1-4, with TRBD1 as a possible D gene (5 bases). Trimming removed 5 bases from V and 5 bases from J, with 13 bases in between. The germline gives CDR1 SGHRS, CDR2 YFSETQ. CDR3 size: 14 residues. This CDR3 is CASRTGTANEKLFF. The DNA of the CDR3 is TGCGCCAGCAGGACCGGGACGGCAAATGAAAAACTGTTTTTT.

This rearrangement joins TRBV20-1 to TRBJ2-5, with 7 positions matching TRBD1. V was clipped by 7 bases and J by 0 bases; unmatched bases: 5. Germline V gene sequence: CDR1 DFQATT, CDR2 SNEGSKA (reference sequence). The CDR3 consists of 13 residues. The chain's CDR3 is CSVGTAYQETQYF. CDR3 coding DNA: TGCAGTGTCGGGACAGCATACCAAGAGACCCAGTACTTC.